This TCR beta chain originates from a study of T cells in Graves' hyperthyroidism and ophthalmopathy. The wider study: Staff took peripheral blood when the initial diagnosis was made, before any treatment began.

There are many counts of this clonotype. No antigen is known for it. The length of the CDR3 is 14 residues. Trimming shortened V by 0 bases and J by 4 bases, and 7 bases separated the two germline ends. The germline V gene encodes CDR1 MNHEY and CDR2 SMNVEV (reference sequence). Hyperthyroidism of Graves' type that showed no ophthalmopathy progression within 18 months was stable. The source of the PBMCs was less than 12 ml of fresh peripheral blood. Findings of the study overall: Most thyroid clonotypes that were expanded above 0.001 also turned up in blood.

Researchers amplified the TCR beta CDR3 regions from RNA transcripts. An initial round of RT-PCR targeting the TCR CDR3 relied on the HTBI primer set. Using its own MiXCR run on the multiplex PCR reads, TCRdb lists one record per CDR3 protein. The table includes 400,000 to 500,000 distinct CDR3 sequences, roughly an eighth detected once. Sample: blood. The TCR was taken from a woman under 30 with Graves' hyperthyroidism. This chain joins TRBV27 and TRBJ2-1, with D unresolved. The CDR3 here is CASSLSHGYNEQFF. The CDR3 coding sequence is TGTGCCAGCAGTTTATCCCACGGGTACAATGAGCAGTTCTTC.